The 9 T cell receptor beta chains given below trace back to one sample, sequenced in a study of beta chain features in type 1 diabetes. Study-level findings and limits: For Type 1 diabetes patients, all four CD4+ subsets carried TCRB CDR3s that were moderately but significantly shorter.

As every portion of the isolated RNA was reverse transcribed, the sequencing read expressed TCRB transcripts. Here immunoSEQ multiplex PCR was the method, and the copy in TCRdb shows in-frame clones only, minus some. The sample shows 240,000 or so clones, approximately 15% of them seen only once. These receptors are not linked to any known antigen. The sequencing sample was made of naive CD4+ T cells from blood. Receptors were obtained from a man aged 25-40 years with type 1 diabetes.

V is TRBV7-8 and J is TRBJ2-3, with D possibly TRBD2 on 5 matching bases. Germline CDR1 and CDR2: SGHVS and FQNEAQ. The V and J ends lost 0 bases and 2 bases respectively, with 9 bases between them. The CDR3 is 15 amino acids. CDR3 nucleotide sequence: TGTGCCAGCAGCTTAGCCGGGGAGAACACAGATACGCAGTATTTT. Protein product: CASSLAGENTDTQYF.

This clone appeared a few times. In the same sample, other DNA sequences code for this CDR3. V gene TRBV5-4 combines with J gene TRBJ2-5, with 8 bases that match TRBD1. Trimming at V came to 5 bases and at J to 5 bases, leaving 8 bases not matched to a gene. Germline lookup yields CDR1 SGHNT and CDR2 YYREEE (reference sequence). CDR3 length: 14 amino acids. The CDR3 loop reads CASRKGTGGETQYF. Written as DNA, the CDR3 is TGTGCCAGCAGAAAAGGGACAGGAGGGGAGACCCAGTACTTC.

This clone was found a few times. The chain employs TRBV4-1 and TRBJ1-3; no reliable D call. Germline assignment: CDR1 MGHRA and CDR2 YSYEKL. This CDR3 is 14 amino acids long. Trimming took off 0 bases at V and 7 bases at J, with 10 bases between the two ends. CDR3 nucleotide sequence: TGCGCCAGCAGCCAAGAACCCCGAGGGAACACCATATATTTT. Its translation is CASSQEPRGNTIYF.

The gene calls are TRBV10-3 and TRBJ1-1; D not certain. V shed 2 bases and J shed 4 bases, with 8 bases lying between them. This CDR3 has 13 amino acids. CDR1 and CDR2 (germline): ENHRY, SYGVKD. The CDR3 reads CAISEQEGTEAFF. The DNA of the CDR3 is TGTGCCATCAGTGAGCAGGAAGGCACTGAAGCTTTCTTT.

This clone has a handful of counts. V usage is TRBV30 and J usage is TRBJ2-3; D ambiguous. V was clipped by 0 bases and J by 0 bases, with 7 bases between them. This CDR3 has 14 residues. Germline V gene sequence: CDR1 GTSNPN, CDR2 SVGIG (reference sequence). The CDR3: CAWSVMTSTDTQYF. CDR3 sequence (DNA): TGTGCCTGGAGTGTTATGACTAGCACAGATACGCAGTATTTT.

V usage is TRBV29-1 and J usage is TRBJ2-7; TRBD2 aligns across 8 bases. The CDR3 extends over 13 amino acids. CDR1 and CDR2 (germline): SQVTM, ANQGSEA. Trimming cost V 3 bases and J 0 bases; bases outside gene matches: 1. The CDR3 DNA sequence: TGCAGCGTTGACGCGGGAGGCTCCTACGAGCAGTACTTC. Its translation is CSVDAGGSYEQYF.

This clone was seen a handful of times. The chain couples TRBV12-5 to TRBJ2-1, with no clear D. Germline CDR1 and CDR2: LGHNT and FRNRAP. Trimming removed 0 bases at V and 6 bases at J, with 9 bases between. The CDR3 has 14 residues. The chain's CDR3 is CASGLVNSGNEQFF. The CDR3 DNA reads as TGTGCTAGTGGTTTGGTCAATAGTGGCAATGAGCAGTTCTTC.

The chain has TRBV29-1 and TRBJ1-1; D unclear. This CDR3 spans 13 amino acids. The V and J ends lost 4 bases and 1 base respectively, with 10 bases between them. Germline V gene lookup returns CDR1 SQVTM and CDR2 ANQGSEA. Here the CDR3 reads CSVGGQTNTEAFF. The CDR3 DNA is TGCAGCGTTGGCGGCCAGACGAACACTGAAGCTTTCTTT.

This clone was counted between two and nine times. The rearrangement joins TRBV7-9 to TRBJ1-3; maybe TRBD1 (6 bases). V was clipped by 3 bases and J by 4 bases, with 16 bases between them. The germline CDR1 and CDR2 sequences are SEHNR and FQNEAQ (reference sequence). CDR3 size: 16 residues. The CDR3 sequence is CASSFTFDRFGNTIYF. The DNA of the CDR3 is TGTGCCAGCAGCTTCACGTTTGACAGGTTCGGAAACACCATATATTTT.